This TCR beta chain emerged from a study of Ad26.COV2.S vaccination and SARS-CoV-2 variants. Study-level information: Ad26.COV2.S shots went into the muscle once or twice, 56 days apart.

This CDR3 has 15 amino acids. Germline CDR1 is LNHDA and CDR2 is SQIVND (reference sequence). The V segment lost 3 bases and the J segment 0 bases; nucleotides outside the gene matches: 2. Worth noting for this clone: Its antigen is not known.

Indicated treatment: roughly 18 received Ad26.COV2.S at low or high dose, single or two shots; about 5 received placebo; per-sample allocation not given. Day 63 after the first vaccine or placebo injection was the time point for sampling. Regarding the study as a whole: There was reportedly substantial breadth in spike-specific CD8+ and CD4+ T cell responses after vaccination. TCR breadth and depth estimates may have understated total T cell responses.

Libraries were prepared by immunoSEQ multiplex PCR; TCRdb keeps only in-frame clonotypes and omits some of them. The table has roughly 380,000 clones, about nine tenths seen once. The sequences come from peripheral blood, collected in a trial of Ad26.COV2.S vaccine versus placebo. The V and J genes are TRBV19 and TRBJ2-3, with 8 bases fitting TRBD1. The TCR comes from a person between 18 and 65 years old who received the Ad26.COV2.S COVID-19 vaccine or a placebo. CDR3 DNA sequence: TGTGCCAGTAGTATCCAGGGGGCGAGCACAGATACGCAGTATTTT. Translated: CASSIQGASTDTQYF.